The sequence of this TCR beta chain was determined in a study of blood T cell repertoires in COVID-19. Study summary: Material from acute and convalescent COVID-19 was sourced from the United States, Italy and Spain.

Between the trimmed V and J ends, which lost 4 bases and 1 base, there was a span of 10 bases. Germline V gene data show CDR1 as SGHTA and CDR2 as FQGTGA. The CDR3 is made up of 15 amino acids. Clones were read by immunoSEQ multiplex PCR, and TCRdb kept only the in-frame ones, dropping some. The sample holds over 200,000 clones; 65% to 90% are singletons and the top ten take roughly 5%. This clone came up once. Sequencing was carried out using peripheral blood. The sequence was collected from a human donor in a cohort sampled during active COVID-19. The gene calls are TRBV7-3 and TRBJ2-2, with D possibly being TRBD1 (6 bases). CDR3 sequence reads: CASSSKTGNTGELFF. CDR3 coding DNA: TGTGCCAGCAGCTCAAAGACAGGGAACACCGGGGAGCTGTTTTTT.